Listed below are T cell receptor beta chains from one sample, sequenced in a study of tumor-infiltrating lymphocytes in primary liver carcinoma. Each CDR3 protein is one row after TCRdb ran MiXCR on the multiplex PCR reads. The repertoire consists of just under 55,000 distinct CDR3 sequences, with over 65% occurring once and the leading ten covering around 23%. The specimen sequenced was liver tumor tissue from sampling region 2. Receptor source: a man in his forties with primary liver carcinoma and hepatitis B virus infection. Both conserved end residues are part of each CDR3. The order of the fields is D gene, clone size, V gene, J gene, CDR3 DNA, CDR3 protein. D genes are given only for firm matches. Clone size is shown for a subset of rows, as once, few, many or a class of expanded clone.

D: NA; size: NA; V: TRBV12-3/TRBV12-4; J: TRBJ2-5; DNA: TGTGCCAGCAATACCCCAGTCACACAAGAGACCCAGTACTTT; CDR3: CASNTPVTQETQYF
D: NA; size: NA; V: TRBV28; J: TRBJ1-1; DNA: TGTGCCAGCATTACCGCGACGGGGGGGACCACTGAAGCTTTCTTT; CDR3: CASITATGGTTEAFF
D: TRBD2; size: NA; V: TRBV30; J: TRBJ2-3; DNA: TGTGACTGTAGTCGGCTAGCGGGAGATACGCAGTATTTT; CDR3: CDCSRLAGDTQYF
D: NA; size: many; V: TRBV6-1; J: TRBJ2-1; DNA: TGTGCCAGCAGTGAAGTGGGAGTCGATGAGCAGTTCTTC; CDR3: CASSEVGVDEQFF
D: TRBD1; size: NA; V: TRBV29-1; J: TRBJ2-5; DNA: TGCAGCGCTGACAGGGGGCAAGAAACCCAGTACTTC; CDR3: CSADRGQETQYF
D: NA; size: NA; V: TRBV11-2; J: TRBJ1-2; DNA: TGTGCCACCAGTGAGAGGGACACCACTTATGGCTACACCTTC; CDR3: CATSERDTTYGYTF
D: NA; size: NA; V: TRBV12-3/TRBV12-4; J: TRBJ2-7; DNA: TGTACCATCACCCGACGGGAACACTACGAGCAGTACTTC; CDR3: CTITRREHYEQYF
D: TRBD2; size: NA; V: TRBV4-1; J: TRBJ2-7; DNA: TGCGCCAGCAGCCGGGACTACAGCTACGTGCAGTACTTC; CDR3: CASSRDYSYVQYF
D: TRBD2; size: once; V: TRBV29-1; J: TRBJ2-1; DNA: TGCAGTGTTGAAGCTTTAGCGGGAGTAAGTGAGCAGTTCTTC; CDR3: CSVEALAGVSEQFF
D: NA; size: NA; V: TRBV7-8; J: TRBJ2-1; DNA: TGTGCCAGCAGATTAGTTGCTGGCGGGTACGGAAATGGGCAGTTCTTT; CDR3: CASRLVAGGYGNGQFF
D: NA; size: many; V: TRBV4-1; J: TRBJ2-7; DNA: TGCGCCAGCAGCCTTCTACCCGACGATCTTGGGCTCGGGCAGTACTTC; CDR3: CASSLLPDDLGLGQYF
D: NA; size: NA; V: TRBV11-2; J: TRBJ2-7; DNA: TGTGCCAGCAGCTTAGCCTATCCCGGGACAAGGGGCGATCACGAGCAGTATTTC; CDR3: CASSLAYPGTRGDHEQYF
D: NA; size: NA; V: TRBV14; J: TRBJ2-5; DNA: TGTGCCAGCAGTCAAGACCACGCCCCGGAGCTCCAAGAGATCCAGTACTTC; CDR3: CASSQDHAPELQEIQYF
D: NA; size: NA; V: TRBV19; J: TRBJ2-7; DNA: TGTGCCAATAGTGTGACGCGGGCCTACGAGCAGTACTTC; CDR3: CANSVTRAYEQYF
D: NA; size: NA; V: TRBV29-1; J: TRBJ2-1; DNA: TGCAGCGTACGCCCAGGGGCGAACTCCTACAATGAGCAGTTCTTC; CDR3: CSVRPGANSYNEQFF
D: NA; size: NA; V: TRBV4-2; J: TRBJ1-1; DNA: TGTGCCAGCAGCCAAGATAGGGACACTGAAGCTTCCTTT; CDR3: CASSQDRDTEASF
D: NA; size: NA; V: TRBV5-1; J: TRBJ1-1; DNA: TGCACCAGCAGCTTTGGTGCAGTGAACACTGAAGCTTTCTTT; CDR3: CTSSFGAVNTEAFF
D: NA; size: many; V: TRBV30; J: TRBJ1-1; DNA: TGTGCCTGGACTCTAAGGGACACTGAAGCTTTCTTT; CDR3: CAWTLRDTEAFF
D: NA; size: NA; V: TRBV7-8; J: TRBJ1-5; DNA: TGTGCCGGCAGATCCGGGACCTTCAATCGGCCCCAGCATTTT; CDR3: CAGRSGTFNRPQHF
D: NA; size: NA; V: TRBV6-5; J: TRBJ2-6; DNA: TGTGTCAGCAGAGGAAGCTCTGGGGCCAACGTCCTGGCTTTC; CDR3: CVSRGSSGANVLAF
D: NA; size: many; V: TRBV28; J: TRBJ1-1; DNA: TGTGCCAGCAGTTTGGATCAGGAGGCTGAAGCTTTCTTT; CDR3: CASSLDQEAEAFF
D: NA; size: medium-sized; V: TRBV11-2; J: TRBJ1-5; DNA: TGTGCCAGCAGCTTGTCCGGGTACAATCAGCCCCAGCATTTT; CDR3: CASSLSGYNQPQHF
D: NA; size: NA; V: TRBV6-5; J: TRBJ2-5; DNA: TGTGCCAGCAGTTACGGGACACTCAGGTACCAGGAGACCCAGTACTTC; CDR3: CASSYGTLRYQETQYF
D: NA; size: NA; V: TRBV10-3; J: TRBJ2-7; DNA: TGTGCTATCAGTGAATGGTCCGAGCGGTACTTC; CDR3: CAISEWSERYF
D: TRBD1; size: NA; V: TRBV10-3; J: TRBJ1-1; DNA: TGTGCCATCAGAGGTGACAGGGCGAACACTGAAGCTTTTTTT; CDR3: CAIRGDRANTEAFF
D: NA; size: NA; V: TRBV28; J: TRBJ1-5; DNA: TGTGCCAGCAGATTACCCGGGAGCTATGGCAATCAGCCCCAGCACTTT; CDR3: CASRLPGSYGNQPQHF
D: TRBD2; size: NA; V: TRBV11-3; J: TRBJ2-1; DNA: TGTGCCGGCAGCTTGTCAGGGACTAGCGGGAGAGGTGATCAGTTCTTC; CDR3: CAGSLSGTSGRGDQFF
D: TRBD1; size: many; V: TRBV29-1; J: TRBJ2-7; DNA: TGCAGCGTTGGGGGACAGGGTTCATACGAGCAGTACTTC; CDR3: CSVGGQGSYEQYF
D: NA; size: NA; V: TRBV5-4; J: TRBJ2-7; DNA: TGTGCCAGCAGCTGGGGCGGATTAGTCGGGGACGAGCAATGCTTC; CDR3: CASSWGGLVGDEQCF
D: TRBD2; size: many; V: TRBV15; J: TRBJ2-7; DNA: TGTGCCACCAGCAGAGAAAGACTAGCGGCCGAGCAGTACTTC; CDR3: CATSRERLAAEQYF
D: NA; size: NA; V: TRBV6-5; J: TRBJ2-2; DNA: TGTGCCAGCAGTTACGCAGTGGACGGCGGGGAGCTGTTTTTT; CDR3: CASSYAVDGGELFF
D: TRBD2; size: NA; V: TRBV7-2; J: TRBJ2-7; DNA: TGTGCCAACAGCTCGACTAGCGGGACCTACGAGCAGTACTTC; CDR3: CANSSTSGTYEQYF
D: NA; size: NA; V: TRBV29-1; J: TRBJ2-7; DNA: TGCAGTGTCAACAAGGGTGGACGGAACGAGCAGTACTTC; CDR3: CSVNKGGRNEQYF
D: TRBD2; size: NA; V: TRBV11-1; J: TRBJ2-1; DNA: TGTGCCAGCAACCCGGGATTAGCGGGAGAAGTTGACAATGAGCAGTTCTTC; CDR3: CASNPGLAGEVDNEQFF
D: NA; size: once; V: TRBV4-1; J: TRBJ2-1; DNA: TGCGCCAGTAACCAAGTTTCTAGGAGCTCAGGGGAGCACTTCTTC; CDR3: CASNQVSRSSGEHFF
D: NA; size: NA; V: TRBV6-5; J: TRBJ1-5; DNA: TGTACCAGCAGTTATGACCCTTCATGGGTCACCAATCAGCCCCAGCATTTT; CDR3: CTSSYDPSWVTNQPQHF
D: TRBD2; size: NA; V: TRBV4-2; J: TRBJ2-4; DNA: TGTGCCAGCAGCCCGCCCCCGCTAGCGGGGATAGTCAAGAACATTCAGTACTTC; CDR3: CASSPPPLAGIVKNIQYF